Detailed here is one TCR beta chain. With 1 base clipped from V and 7 bases from J, the junction kept 6 bases outside the gene matches. The CDR3 spans 15 residues. Germline V gene data show CDR1 as SEHNR and CDR2 as FQNEAQ (reference sequence). The source of the sample is a study of blood T cell repertoires in COVID-19. As processed by the authors: Reference gene primer amplification yielded estimated nucleated cell counts. Repertoires were generated with immunoSEQ multiplex PCR, while TCRdb's copy carries only in-frame clones and drops some. The V and J calls and clone size were taken over from that table, and D and trimming were inferred from the DNA. The data show about 280,000 clones, more than 80% seen once.

The receptor comes from a woman in her twenties or thirties with acute COVID-19. The sample comprised PBMCs or T cells enriched from blood (not recorded which). The chain has TRBV7-9 and TRBJ1-2, with 10 positions matching TRBD1. The CDR3 region is CASSLGPTGGLGYTF. CDR3 nucleotides: TGTGCCAGCAGCTTAGGGCCGACAGGGGGCCTTGGCTACACCTTC.